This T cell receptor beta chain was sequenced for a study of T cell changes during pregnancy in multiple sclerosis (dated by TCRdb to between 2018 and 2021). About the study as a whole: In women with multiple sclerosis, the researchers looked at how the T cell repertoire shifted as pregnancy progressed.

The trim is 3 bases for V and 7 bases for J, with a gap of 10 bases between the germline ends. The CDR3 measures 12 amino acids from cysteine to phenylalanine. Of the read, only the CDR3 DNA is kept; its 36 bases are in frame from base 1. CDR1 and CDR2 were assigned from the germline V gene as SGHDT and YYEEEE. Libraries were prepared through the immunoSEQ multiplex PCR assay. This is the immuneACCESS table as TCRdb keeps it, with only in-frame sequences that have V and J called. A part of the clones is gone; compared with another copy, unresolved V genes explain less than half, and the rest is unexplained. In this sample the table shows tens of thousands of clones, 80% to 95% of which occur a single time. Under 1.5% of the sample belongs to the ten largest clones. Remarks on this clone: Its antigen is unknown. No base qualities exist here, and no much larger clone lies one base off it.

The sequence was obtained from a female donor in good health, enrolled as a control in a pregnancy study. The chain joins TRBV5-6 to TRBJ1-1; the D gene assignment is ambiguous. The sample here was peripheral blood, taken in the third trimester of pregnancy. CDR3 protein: CASSSPRGEAFF. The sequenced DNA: TGTGCCAGCAGCTCCCCCCGGGGTGAAGCTTTCTTT.